This TCR beta chain was observed in a study of blood T cells in healthy people across ages. The second PCR ran about 6 to 12 cycles with a sample-barcoded 5' primer and J-beta primers. Every cDNA molecule bore a tag from a template-switch adaptor containing 12 random nucleotides. TCRdb reprocessed the 5' RACE reads with MiXCR, giving one entry per CDR3 protein. This table holds approximately 680,000 distinct CDR3 sequences, about 34% found once. There are many counts of this clonotype. V was clipped by 4 bases and J by 1 base; unmatched bases: 8. The germline V gene encodes CDR1 SGHRS and CDR2 YFSETQ. There are 17 residues in the CDR3.

This TCR was recovered from a woman over 75 in good health. The sequencing sample was made of blood. The chain is built from TRBV5-1 and TRBJ2-1; TRBD2 matches at 10 bases. The CDR3 loop is CASSISSGGLSYNEQFF. The DNA for the CDR3 is TGCGCCAGCAGCATCTCTAGCGGGGGCCTTTCCTACAATGAGCAGTTCTTC.